The source of this T cell receptor (beta chain) is a study of CD8 T cells in ankylosing spondylitis. The study, taken as a whole, reports: Researchers reportedly found disease-linked clones significantly enriched in matched ankylosing spondylitis synovial fluid. In the blood and synovial fluid of reactive arthritis, some motif variants had been previously reported.

V was shortened by 3 bases and J by 1 base, with 10 bases between the two germline ends. The CDR3 has 13 residues. The germline gives CDR1 DFQATT, CDR2 SNEGSKA (reference sequence). This clonotype was counted at least ten times. Its antigen is unidentified. TCRdb passed the 5' RACE reads through MiXCR, listing each CDR3 protein once. This table has over 95,000 distinct CDR3 sequences, almost 8.5% appearing once. Input material: blood, either unsorted or a sorted T cell fraction (not recorded which). This receptor was obtained from a male donor with ankylosing spondylitis or in good health (not recorded which). V usage is TRBV20-1 and J usage is TRBJ2-7; D gene ambiguous. CDR3 sequence: CSARLRHSYEQYF. CDR3 DNA sequence: TGCAGTGCTAGGCTTCGGCATTCCTACGAGCAGTACTTC.